This entry lists 23 T cell receptor beta chains sequenced from one sample in a study of blood T cell repertoires in COVID-19. The assay was immunoSEQ multiplex PCR, and TCRdb's table has in-frame clones only and misses some. The sample lists 95,000 to 150,000 clones, 60% to 80% occurring once. The specimen was peripheral blood. Receptor source: a human donor in a cohort sampled during active COVID-19.

The chain is built from TRBV19 and TRBJ1-3; D unclear. The V gene lost 7 bases and the J gene lost 2 bases, with 9 bases spanning the gap. There are 13 residues in the CDR3. Germline CDR1 and CDR2: LNHDA and SQIVND (reference sequence). In DNA form, the CDR3 reads TGTGCCAGTATCCCCCAAACTGGAAACACCATATATTTT. Residues: CASIPQTGNTIYF. Supplemented by reference TRBV19 and TRBJ1-3, the full variable domain reads DGGITQSPKYLFRKEGQNVTLSCEQNLNHDAMYWYRQDPGQGLRLIYYSQIVNDFQKGDIAEGYSVSREKKESFPLTVTSAQKNPTAFYLCASIPQTGNTIYFGEGSWLTVV.

This clone was observed once. The rearrangement joins TRBV6-5 to TRBJ1-5; no reliable D call. The germline V gene has CDR1 MNHEY and CDR2 SVGAGI. The CDR3 is 14 amino acids. V was pared by 2 bases and J by 7 bases, with 12 bases between. CDR3 region: CASSYGVGGQPQHF. The CDR3 DNA reads as TGTGCCAGCAGTTACGGGGTGGGAGGGCAGCCCCAGCATTTT.

This clone turned up a few times. The chain joins TRBV27 to TRBJ2-5, with D perhaps TRBD2 (6 bases). The germline V and J ends were trimmed by 0 bases and 7 bases, with 18 bases remaining between them. The germline gives CDR1 MNHEY, CDR2 SMNVEV (reference sequence). CDR3 length equals 16 residues. The CDR3 DNA reads as TGTGCCAGCAGTTTATCGGGTCAGACCCTCGGGAGGACCCAGTACTTC. This sequence encodes CASSLSGQTLGRTQYF.

V usage is TRBV21-1 and J usage is TRBJ1-4; the D segment call TRBD1 is taken from the table without a DNA check. TRBV21-1 is flagged as a pseudogene. The CDR3 contains 15 residues. The CDR3 spells CASSARQGRHEKLFF. The CDR3 DNA reads as TGTGCCAGCAGCGCACGACAGGGGAGGCATGAAAAACTGTTTTTT.

V gene TRBV3-1 (or the pseudogene TRBV3-2) combines with J gene TRBJ2-5, with TRBD2 matching over 11 bases. Trimming cost V 6 bases and J 1 base; bases outside gene matches: 1. CDR1 and CDR2 from the germline V gene are LGHDT and YNNKEL (reference sequence). This CDR3 contains 14 residues. The CDR3 region has the DNA TGTGCCAGCAGGACTAGCGGGGCCCAAGAGACCCAGTACTTC. This sequence encodes CASRTSGAQETQYF.

This clone was detected only once. CDR3 DNA: TGCAGCGTTGAAGGTCTAGCGGGGCGATCCTACGAGCAGTACTTC. This translates into CSVEGLAGRSYEQYF. The gene calls are TRBV29-1 and TRBJ2-7, with TRBD2 identical over 9 bases. CDR1 and CDR2 (germline): SQVTM, ANQGSEA. The J segment lost 1 base and the V segment lost 1 base, leaving 5 bases of the junction unmatched. The CDR3 length is 15 residues.

The J gene is TRBJ1-1, the V gene TRBV5-1; D may be TRBD1 (6 bases). Germline V lookup: CDR1 SGHRS, CDR2 YFSETQ. The V and J ends lost 8 bases and 0 bases respectively, with 17 bases between them. The length of the CDR3 is 15 residues. The CDR3 DNA follows: TGCGCCAGTACCCAATATGGGACATTGAACACTGAAGCTTTCTTT. This gives the protein CASTQYGTLNTEAFF.

To note about this clone: Other DNA sequences of this sample code for an identical CDR3. The chain combines TRBV30 with TRBJ1-1, with TRBD1 as a possible D gene (5 bases). The V gene's germline CDR1 is GTSNPN and CDR2 SVGIG (reference sequence). Trimming left V 0 bases short and J 3 bases short, with 8 bases between. The CDR3 loop spans 13 amino acids. The CDR3 coding sequence is TGTGCCTGGAGTGTCGGGGGAGACACTGAAGCTTTCTTT. This sequence encodes CAWSVGGDTEAFF.

The chain carries TRBV30 and TRBJ1-3; D perhaps matches TRBD1 (6 bases). The germline CDR1 and CDR2 sequences are GTSNPN and SVGIG (reference sequence). The V gene lost 7 bases and the J gene lost 4 bases, with 11 bases spanning the gap. This CDR3 region has 12 residues. CDR3 sequence (DNA): TGTGCCTACTTAGACAGGGGAAACACCATATATTTT. This sequence encodes CAYLDRGNTIYF.

The V and J genes are TRBV2 and TRBJ2-7; 9 bases match TRBD2. After removal of 6 bases from V and 6 bases from J, the junction contained 21 bases not matched to a gene. Germline-derived CDR1 and CDR2 are SNHLY and FYNNEI. This CDR3 has 18 residues. CDR3: CASSRKGTGREGLGEQYF. CDR3 bases: TGTGCCAGCAGCCGTAAAGGGACGGGGCGGGAGGGCCTTGGCGAGCAGTACTTC.

J is TRBJ2-5 and V is TRBV2, with TRBD2 matching over 7 bases. The germline V gene encodes CDR1 SNHLY and CDR2 FYNNEI. J gave up 1 base and V 6 bases, and 17 bases lay outside the gene matches. The CDR3 contains 18 residues. The CDR3 protein is CASRSRPVGTTSQETQYF. CDR3 DNA: TGTGCCAGCAGGAGCAGGCCGGTCGGGACTACCTCCCAAGAGACCCAGTACTTC.

This rearrangement joins TRBV27 to TRBJ2-7; tentatively, D is TRBD2 (6 bases). This CDR3 contains 14 residues. CDR1 and CDR2 from the germline V gene are MNHEY and SMNVEV (reference sequence). V was trimmed by 2 bases and J by 5 bases, leaving 13 bases between them. The CDR3 DNA sequence: TGTGCCAGCAGTTTAGAGGCCGGGAGCGACGAGCAGTACTTC. Protein product: CASSLEAGSDEQYF.

The genes are TRBV18 and TRBJ2-7, with 14 bases lining up with TRBD2. V trimming: 1 base; J trimming: 4 bases; junction bases outside the gene matches: 0. This CDR3 is built from 15 residues. Germline V lookup: CDR1 KGHSH, CDR2 LQKENI. DNA of the CDR3: TGTGCCAGCTCACCACGGACTAGCGGGAGGTACGAGCAGTACTTC. Its protein product is CASSPRTSGRYEQYF.

The chain is built from TRBV30 and TRBJ1-1, with D possibly TRBD1 on 6 matching bases. The CDR3 sequence is 13 residues long. V was shortened by 2 bases and J by 1 base, with 8 bases between the two germline ends. Germline V gene sequence: CDR1 GTSNPN, CDR2 SVGIG (reference sequence). CDR3 DNA sequence: TGTGCCTGGAGTACAGGGACGAACACTGAAGCTTTCTTT. It codes for CAWSTGTNTEAFF.

This chain uses TRBV21-1 with TRBJ2-7; the table's TRBD2 call for D was not verified on the DNA. TRBV21-1 is listed as a pseudogene. The CDR3 is 15 amino acids. This CDR3 is CASSGIAGPYYEQYF. Here the CDR3 DNA reads TGTGCCAGCAGCGGGATAGCGGGGCCCTACTACGAGCAGTACTTC.

The J gene is TRBJ2-7, the V gene TRBV5-8; D possibly corresponds to TRBD2 (6 bases). The CDR3 runs to 14 residues. V lost 5 bases, J lost 0 bases, and 12 bases lay in between. Germline values: CDR1 SGHTS, CDR2 YDEGEE. The CDR3 loop reads CASRDRDSSYEQYF. Written as DNA, the CDR3 is TGTGCCAGCAGGGACCGGGACTCCTCCTACGAGCAGTACTTC.

The rearrangement links TRBV7-2 to TRBJ1-5; maybe TRBD1 (5 bases). This CDR3 region has 13 residues. CDR1 is SGHTA, CDR2 FQGNSA, per germline. V was clipped by 5 bases and J by 4 bases, with 9 bases between them. The CDR3 is CASSDSVNQPQHF. The CDR3 DNA sequence: TGTGCCAGCAGCGACAGCGTGAATCAGCCCCAGCATTTT.

The rearrangement links TRBV7-8 to TRBJ1-1, with 8 bases fitting TRBD1. Germline CDR1 is SGHVS and CDR2 is FQNEAQ. The CDR3 has 18 residues. Trimming removed 1 base from V and 0 bases from J; junction bases left unmatched: 10. CDR3 nucleotide sequence: TGTGCCAGCAGCTTAGTGCGGGACAGGAGGGGGGTGAACACTGAAGCTTTCTTT. This encodes CASSLVRDRRGVNTEAFF.

The gene calls are TRBV29-1 and TRBJ2-3, with D maybe TRBD1 (5 bases). The CDR3 is made up of 13 amino acids. Trimming removed 3 bases at V and 6 bases at J, with 13 bases between. CDR1 SQVTM and CDR2 ANQGSEA come from the germline V gene. Written as DNA, the CDR3 is TGCAGCGTTGATAGAGGTGCAGGGGATACGCAGTATTTT. This encodes CSVDRGAGDTQYF.

The chain is built from TRBV28 and TRBJ2-5; D is uncertain. Germline CDR1 is MDHEN and CDR2 is SYDVKM. The CDR3 extends over 14 amino acids. The germline V and J ends were trimmed by 4 bases and 3 bases, with 12 bases remaining between them. DNA of the CDR3: TGTGCCAGCAGTTCCCCAGGCACCAAAGAGACCCAGTACTTC. It yields the protein CASSSPGTKETQYF.

This chain joins TRBV27 and TRBJ2-2; tentatively, D is TRBD2 (5 bases). The V end lost 3 bases, the J end lost 7 bases, and 12 bases lay between the germline ends. Looked up from germline, CDR1 is MNHEY and CDR2 is SMNVEV (reference sequence). This CDR3 is 14 amino acids long. CDR3 loop: CASSFSGISGELFF. CDR3 bases: TGTGCCAGCAGTTTCTCCGGGATCAGCGGGGAGCTGTTTTTT.

J is TRBJ1-2 and V is TRBV12-3 or TRBV12-4, with D possibly matching TRBD1 (5 bases). The CDR3 has 12 residues. V dropped 7 bases and J dropped 6 bases, with 12 bases sitting between them. The CDR3 DNA follows: TGTGCCAGCACCCTGGGGGGAAATGGCTACACCTTC. This encodes CASTLGGNGYTF.

This chain connects TRBV6-5 to TRBJ1-3, with D perhaps TRBD1 (6 bases). The CDR3 has 15 residues. Trimming removed 6 bases at V and 0 bases at J, with 12 bases between. The germline CDR1 and CDR2 sequences are MNHEY and SVGAGI. The CDR3 nucleotides are TGTGCCAGCAGGGGGACATATAGCTCTGGAAACACCATATATTTT. This encodes CASRGTYSSGNTIYF.